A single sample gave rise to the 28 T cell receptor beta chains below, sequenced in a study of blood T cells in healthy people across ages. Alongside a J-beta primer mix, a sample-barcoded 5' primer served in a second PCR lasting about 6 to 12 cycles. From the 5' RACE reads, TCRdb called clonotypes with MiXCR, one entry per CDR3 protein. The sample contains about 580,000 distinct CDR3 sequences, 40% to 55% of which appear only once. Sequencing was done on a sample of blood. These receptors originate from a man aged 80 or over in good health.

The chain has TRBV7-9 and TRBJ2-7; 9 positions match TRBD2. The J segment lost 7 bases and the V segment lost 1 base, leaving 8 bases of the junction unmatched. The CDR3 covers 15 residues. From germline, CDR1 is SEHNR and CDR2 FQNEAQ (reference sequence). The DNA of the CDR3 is TGTGCCAGCAGCTTAGTCCTAGCGGGGAACAATGAGCAGTACTTC. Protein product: CASSLVLAGNNEQYF.

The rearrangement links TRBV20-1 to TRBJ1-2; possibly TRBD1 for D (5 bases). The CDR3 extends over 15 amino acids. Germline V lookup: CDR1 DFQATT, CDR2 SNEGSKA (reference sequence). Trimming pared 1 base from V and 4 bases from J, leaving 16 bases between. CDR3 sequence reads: CSARGGRGQAYGYTF. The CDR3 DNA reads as TGCAGTGCTAGAGGTGGTAGGGGCCAGGCCTATGGCTACACCTTC.

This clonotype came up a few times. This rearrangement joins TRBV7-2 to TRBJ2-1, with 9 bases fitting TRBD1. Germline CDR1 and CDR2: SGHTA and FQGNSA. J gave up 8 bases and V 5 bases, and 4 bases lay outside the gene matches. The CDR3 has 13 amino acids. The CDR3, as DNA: TGTGCCAGCAGCGTCGACAGGGGGGATGAGCAGTTCTTC. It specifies CASSVDRGDEQFF.

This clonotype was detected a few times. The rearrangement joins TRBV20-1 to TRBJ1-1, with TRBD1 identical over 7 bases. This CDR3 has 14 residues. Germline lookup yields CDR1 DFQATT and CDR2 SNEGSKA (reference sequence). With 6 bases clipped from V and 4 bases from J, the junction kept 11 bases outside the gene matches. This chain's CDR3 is CSAPRAGGATEAFF. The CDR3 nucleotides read TGCAGTGCCCCAAGGGCAGGGGGAGCCACTGAAGCTTTCTTT.

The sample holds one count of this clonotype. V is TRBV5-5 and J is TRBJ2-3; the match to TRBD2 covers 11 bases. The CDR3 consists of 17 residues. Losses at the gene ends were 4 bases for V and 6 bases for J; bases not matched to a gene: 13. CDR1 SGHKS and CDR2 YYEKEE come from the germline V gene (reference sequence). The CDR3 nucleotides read TGTGCCAGCAGCCACGACGGACTAGCGGGTTTGAGGGATACGCAGTATTTT. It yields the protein CASSHDGLAGLRDTQYF. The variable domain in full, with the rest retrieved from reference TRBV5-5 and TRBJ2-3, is DAGVTQSPTHLIKTRGQQVTLRCSPISGHKSVSWYQQVLGQGPQFIFQYYEKEERGRGNFPDRFSARQFPNYSSELNVNALLLGDSALYLCASSHDGLAGLRDTQYFGPGTRLTVL.

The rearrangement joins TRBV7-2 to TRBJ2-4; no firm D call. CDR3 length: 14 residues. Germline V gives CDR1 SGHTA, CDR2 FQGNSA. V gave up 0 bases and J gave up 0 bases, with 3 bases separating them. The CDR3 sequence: CASSLAVAKNIQYF. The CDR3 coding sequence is TGTGCCAGCAGCTTAGCGGTAGCCAAAAACATTCAGTACTTC.

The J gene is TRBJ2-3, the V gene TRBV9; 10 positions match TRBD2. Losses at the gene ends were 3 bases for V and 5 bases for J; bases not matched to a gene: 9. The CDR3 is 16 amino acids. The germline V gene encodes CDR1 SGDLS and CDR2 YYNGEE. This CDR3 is CASSGRAGGRLDTQYF. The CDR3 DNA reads TGTGCCAGCAGCGGTCGAGCGGGGGGGCGGTTAGATACGCAGTATTTT.

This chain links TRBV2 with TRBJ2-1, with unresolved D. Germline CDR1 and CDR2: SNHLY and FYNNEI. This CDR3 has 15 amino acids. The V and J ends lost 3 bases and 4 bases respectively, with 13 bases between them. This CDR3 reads CASSENGLGYNEQFF. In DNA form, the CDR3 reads TGTGCCAGCAGTGAGAATGGCCTAGGTTACAATGAGCAGTTCTTC.

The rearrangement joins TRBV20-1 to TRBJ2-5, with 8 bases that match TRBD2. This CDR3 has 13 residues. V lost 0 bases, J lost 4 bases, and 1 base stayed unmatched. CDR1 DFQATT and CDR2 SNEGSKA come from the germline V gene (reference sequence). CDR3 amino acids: CSARDRGGETQYF. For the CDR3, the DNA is TGCAGTGCTAGAGATCGGGGGGGAGAGACCCAGTACTTC.

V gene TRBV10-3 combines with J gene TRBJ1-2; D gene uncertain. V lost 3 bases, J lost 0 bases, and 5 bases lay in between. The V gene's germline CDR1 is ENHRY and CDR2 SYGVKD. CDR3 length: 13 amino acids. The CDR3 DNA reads TGTGCCATCAGTGATGAGACTAACTATGGCTACACCTTC. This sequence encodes CAISDETNYGYTF.

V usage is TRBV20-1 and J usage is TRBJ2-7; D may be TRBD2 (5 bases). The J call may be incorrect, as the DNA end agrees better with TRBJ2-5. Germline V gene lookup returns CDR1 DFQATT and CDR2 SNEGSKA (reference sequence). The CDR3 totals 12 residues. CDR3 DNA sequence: TGCAGTGCTAGAGCGGGGAGTGCGACCCAGTACTTC. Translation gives CSARAGSATQYF.

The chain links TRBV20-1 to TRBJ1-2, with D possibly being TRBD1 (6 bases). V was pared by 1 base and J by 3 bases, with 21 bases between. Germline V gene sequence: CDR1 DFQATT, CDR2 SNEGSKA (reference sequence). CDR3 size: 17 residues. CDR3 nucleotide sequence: TGCAGTGCTAGAGCCCCCCGCAGGGGTACAGACGACTATGGCTACACCTTC. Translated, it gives CSARAPRRGTDDYGYTF.

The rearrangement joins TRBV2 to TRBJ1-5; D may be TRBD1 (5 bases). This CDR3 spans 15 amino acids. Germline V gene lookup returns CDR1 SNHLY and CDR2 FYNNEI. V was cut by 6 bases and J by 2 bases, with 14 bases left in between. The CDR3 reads CASSARRDGNQPQHF. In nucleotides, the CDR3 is TGTGCCAGCAGCGCACGGAGGGACGGCAATCAGCCCCAGCATTTT.

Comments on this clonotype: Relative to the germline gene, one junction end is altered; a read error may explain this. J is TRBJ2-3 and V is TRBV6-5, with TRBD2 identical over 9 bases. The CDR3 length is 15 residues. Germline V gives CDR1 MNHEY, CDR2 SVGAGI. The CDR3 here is CASSYSGSGSDTRYF. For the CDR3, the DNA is TGTGCCAGCAGTTACTCGGGTAGCGGGAGCGATACGCGGTATTTT.

The CDR3 nucleotides read TGTGCCAGCAGCTTACCCGGACAGCCCACAGATACGCAGTATTTT. Translated, it gives CASSLPGQPTDTQYF. The chain couples TRBV7-2 to TRBJ2-3; possible D gene TRBD1, 6 bases. The ends were cut back, 2 bases at V and 2 bases at J, with 11 bases in the middle. CDR3 length equals 15 residues. Germline V gives CDR1 SGHTA, CDR2 FQGNSA.

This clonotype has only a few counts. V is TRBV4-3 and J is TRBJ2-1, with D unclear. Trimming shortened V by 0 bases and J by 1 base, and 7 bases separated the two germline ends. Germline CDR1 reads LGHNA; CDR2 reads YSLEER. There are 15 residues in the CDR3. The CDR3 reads CASSQERVSYNEQFF. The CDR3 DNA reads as TGCGCCAGCAGCCAAGAAAGGGTGTCCTACAATGAGCAGTTCTTC.

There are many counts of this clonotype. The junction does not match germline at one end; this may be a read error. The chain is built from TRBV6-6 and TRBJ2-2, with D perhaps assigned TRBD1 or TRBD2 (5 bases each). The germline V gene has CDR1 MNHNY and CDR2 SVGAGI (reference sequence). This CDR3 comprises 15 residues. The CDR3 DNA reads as TGTGCCAGCAGTCTCCGGGACGGGAACGCCGGGGAGCTGTTTTTT. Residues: CASSLRDGNAGELFF.

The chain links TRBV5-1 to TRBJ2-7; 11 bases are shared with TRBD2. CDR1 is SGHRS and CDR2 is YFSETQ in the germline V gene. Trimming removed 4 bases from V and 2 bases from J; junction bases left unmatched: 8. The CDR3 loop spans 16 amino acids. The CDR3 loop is CASSPLTSGKAYEQYF. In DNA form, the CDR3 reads TGCGCCAGCAGCCCCCTGACTAGCGGGAAAGCCTACGAGCAGTACTTC.

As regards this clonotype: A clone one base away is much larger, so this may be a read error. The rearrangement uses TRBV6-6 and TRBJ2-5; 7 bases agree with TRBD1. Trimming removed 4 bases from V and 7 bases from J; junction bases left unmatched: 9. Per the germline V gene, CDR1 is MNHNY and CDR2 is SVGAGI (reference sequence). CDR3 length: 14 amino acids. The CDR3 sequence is CASSCGAAGGTQYF. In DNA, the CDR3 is TGTGCCAGCAGTTGCGGAGCGGCAGGGGGGACCCAGTACTTC.

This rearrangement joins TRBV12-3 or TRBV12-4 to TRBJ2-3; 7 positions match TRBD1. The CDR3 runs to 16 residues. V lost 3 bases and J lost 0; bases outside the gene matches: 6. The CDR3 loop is CASSLRQGPSTDTQYF. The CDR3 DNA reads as TGTGCCAGCAGTTTGCGACAGGGTCCCAGCACAGATACGCAGTATTTT.

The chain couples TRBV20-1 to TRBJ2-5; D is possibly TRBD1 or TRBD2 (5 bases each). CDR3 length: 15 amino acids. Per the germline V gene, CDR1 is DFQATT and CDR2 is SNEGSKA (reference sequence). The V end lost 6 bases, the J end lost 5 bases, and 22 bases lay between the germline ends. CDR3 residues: CSATNWDRTWETQYF. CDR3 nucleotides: TGCAGTGCCACAAATTGGGACCGGACGTGGGAGACCCAGTACTTC.

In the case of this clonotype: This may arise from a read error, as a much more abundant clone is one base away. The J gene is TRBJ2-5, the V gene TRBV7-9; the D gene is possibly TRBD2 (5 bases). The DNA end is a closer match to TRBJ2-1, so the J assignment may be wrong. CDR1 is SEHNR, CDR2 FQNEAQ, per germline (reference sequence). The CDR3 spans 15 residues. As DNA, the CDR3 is TGTGCCAGCAGCTTAGCGGGAGTTCTGGGAGAGACCCAGTTCTTC. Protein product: CASSLAGVLGETQFF.

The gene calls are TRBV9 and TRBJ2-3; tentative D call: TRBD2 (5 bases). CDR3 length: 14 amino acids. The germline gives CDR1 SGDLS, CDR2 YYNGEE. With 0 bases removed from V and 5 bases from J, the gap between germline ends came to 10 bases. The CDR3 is CASSVGPEGDTQYF. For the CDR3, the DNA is TGTGCCAGCAGCGTAGGGCCAGAGGGAGATACGCAGTATTTT.

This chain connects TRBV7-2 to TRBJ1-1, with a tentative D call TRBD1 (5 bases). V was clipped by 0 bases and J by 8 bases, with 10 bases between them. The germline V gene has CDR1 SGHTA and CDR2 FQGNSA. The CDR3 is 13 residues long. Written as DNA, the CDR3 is TGTGCCAGCAGCTTAGCAGGGACGGTAGAAGCTTTCTTT. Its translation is CASSLAGTVEAFF.

As DNA, the CDR3 is TGTGCCACCGCGCCGGGCCGGAACACAGATACGCAGTATTTT. Translation: CATAPGRNTDTQYF. V and J are TRBV7-2 and TRBJ2-3, with D uncertain. The V end was cut by 10 bases, the J end by 2 bases, with 16 bases between. The germline V gene has CDR1 SGHTA and CDR2 FQGNSA. This CDR3 comprises 14 residues.

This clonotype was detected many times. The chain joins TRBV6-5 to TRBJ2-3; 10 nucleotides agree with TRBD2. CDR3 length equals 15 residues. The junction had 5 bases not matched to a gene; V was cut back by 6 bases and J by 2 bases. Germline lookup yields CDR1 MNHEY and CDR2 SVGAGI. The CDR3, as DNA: TGTGCCAGCAGGAAGACTAGCGGGTACACAGATACGCAGTATTTT. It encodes CASRKTSGYTDTQYF.

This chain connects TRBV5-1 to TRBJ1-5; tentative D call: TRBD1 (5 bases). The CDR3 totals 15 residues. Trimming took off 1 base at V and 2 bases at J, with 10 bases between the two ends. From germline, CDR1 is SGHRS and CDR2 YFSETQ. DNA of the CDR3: TGCGCCAGCAGCTTGAACGGGGGTGGCAATCAGCCCCAGCATTTT. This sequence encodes CASSLNGGGNQPQHF.

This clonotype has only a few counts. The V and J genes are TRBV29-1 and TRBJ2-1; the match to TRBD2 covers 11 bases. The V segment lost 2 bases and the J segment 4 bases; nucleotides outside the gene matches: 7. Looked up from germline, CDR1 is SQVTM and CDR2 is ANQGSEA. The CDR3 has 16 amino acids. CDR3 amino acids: CSVEPGTSGVYNEQFF. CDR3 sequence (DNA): TGCAGCGTTGAACCCGGGACTAGCGGAGTATACAATGAGCAGTTCTTC.